The rows below give T cell receptor beta chains drawn from one sample of a study of sequential checkpoint blockade in melanoma. Clones were sequenced by immunoSEQ multiplex PCR, and TCRdb holds only the in-frame ones, with some missing. The table lists some 9,200 clones, 23% of them singletons, with 9.5% to 12% in the top ten. Sequenced material: tumor tissue (inferred from file names), taken from a patient given nivolumab and ipilimumab in sequence. These receptors originate from a human donor with melanoma. CDR3s leave out the opening cysteine and the closing phenylalanine or tryptophan.

J gene	V gene	CDR3 protein
TRBJ2-7	TRBV7-4	ASSLSGIDEQY
TRBJ1-4	TRBV19	ASSVPGQGSEKLF
TRBJ1-6	TRBV28	ASSPFRDTALH
TRBJ2-7	TRBV30	AWSLTSYEQY
TRBJ1-2	TRBV6-8	ASSRQGARWYGYT
TRBJ2-2	TRBV28	ASSLFRGSGELF
TRBJ2-1	TRBV19	ASSLLDRGEQF
TRBJ1-1	TRBV6-8	ASSAGNTEAF
TRBJ1-2	TRBV25-1	ASSESGRATGGYT
TRBJ2-3	TRBV11-3	ASSLEAGYTDTQY
TRBJ2-3	TRBV15	ATSRILQGPSTDTQY